The clone carrying this T cell receptor beta chain was seen a few times. What it binds is not known. Via MiXCR, TCRdb re-called the 5' RACE reads, giving one row per CDR3 protein. This sample has about 260,000 distinct CDR3 sequences, with over 15% found just once. The source of the sample is a study of T-cell memory formation after mild COVID-19. This CDR3 spans 15 amino acids. V lost 6 bases to trimming and J lost 5 bases, with 16 bases between them. CDR1 MNHNS and CDR2 SASEGT come from the germline V gene. General observations from the study: Balance between CD4 and CD8 was seen in clones contracting day 15 to 85, and a CD4+ lean was seen in later expanders.

The specimen sequenced was PBMCs or a T cell subset sorted from them (not recorded which). The chain has TRBV6-1 and TRBJ2-2; no firm D call. The sequence was obtained from a man between 18 and 35 years old who had mild COVID-19 (a few samples of this study predate the infection). Cell type and time point are not known. In DNA, the CDR3 is TGTGCCAGCAGCCTAGGGTCTTTTGGTACCGGGGAGCTGTTTTTT. Its protein product is CASSLGSFGTGELFF.